This T cell receptor beta chain was captured by sequencing in a study of blood T cell repertoires in COVID-19. For the study at large: Researchers got acute and convalescent COVID-19 samples from the United States, Italy and Spain.

Recruits, aged about 18 to 95 years, lived in 25 or so US areas. TCRdb keeps only in-frame clones here, not all; method: immunoSEQ multiplex PCR. The sample consists of under 250,000 clones, around 89% of them appearing once. Germline loops: CDR1 MNHEY, CDR2 SMNVEV (reference sequence). The CDR3 is 15 amino acids. V was shortened by 5 bases and J by 8 bases, with 16 bases between the two germline ends. V is TRBV27 and J is TRBJ1-6; D is unclear. The source material was PBMCs or T cells enriched from blood (not recorded which). The sequence was collected from a woman aged 18-29 years in a cohort exposed to, infected with or recovered from COVID-19 (not recorded which). The CDR3: CASSRLALEDSPLHF. The CDR3 DNA reads TGTGCCAGCAGTCGGCTAGCCCTTGAAGATTCACCCCTCCACTTT.